This T cell receptor beta chain was captured by sequencing in a study of Ad26.COV2.S vaccination and SARS-CoV-2 variants. Study-level results: Whether participants received vaccine or placebo, their non-spike TCR breadth was similar.

Treatment meaning: some 19 received Ad26.COV2.S at low or high dose, single or two shots; a few received placebo; per-sample allocation not given. The samples date from day 63 after the first vaccine or placebo injection. The table came from immunoSEQ multiplex PCR; TCRdb's copy has only in-frame clones and leaves some out. The sample contains roughly 320,000 clones, approximately 86% of which appear only once. Germline V lookup: CDR1 SGHAT, CDR2 FQNNGV. CDR3 size: 17 residues. The junction had 10 bases not matched to a gene; V was cut back by 5 bases and J by 0 bases. As to this clone: As yet, its antigen is unknown.

The chain carries TRBV11-2 and TRBJ1-3; 7 bases match TRBD1. The input for sequencing was peripheral blood, taken in a trial of Ad26.COV2.S vaccine versus placebo. This sequence originates from a person aged 18-60 years who received the Ad26.COV2.S COVID-19 vaccine or a placebo. CDR3 residues: CASSLRGQIFSGNTIYF. In DNA, the CDR3 is TGTGCCAGCAGCCTAAGGGGGCAGATATTCTCTGGAAACACCATATATTTT.